Given below is one T cell receptor (beta chain) in context. Its antigen is still unknown. This entry belongs to a study of CXCR3-negative and CXCR3-positive naive CD8 T cells. On the study more broadly: The libraries yielded about 135 million TRB reads, about 1.5 +/- 0.3 million each. Whole-study findings and limits: CXCR3-positive naive cells had more hydrophobic TRB CDR3s than CXCR3-negative naive cells. Naive cells, whether CXCR3-negative or CXCR3-positive, had similar TRBV-TRBJ usage, while memory cells differed.

Libraries were UMI-labeled 5' RACE TRB cDNA. TCRdb reprocessed the 5' RACE reads, with one entry per CDR3 protein and no DNA. Here the sample table reports about 150,000 distinct CDR3 sequences. This TCR derives from a human donor in good health. Some clones in this sample may be carry-over from other donors' samples. The sequenced sample was naive CXCR3+ CD8+ T cells from blood. Described subset: CD45RO-CCR7+CD27+CD95- naive CD8+ T cells expressing CXCR3 (TNR3+).

The chain's CDR3 is CASSEWTGDGYTF. The V call is TRBV7-3, the J call TRBJ1-2; without DNA, the TCRdb call of TRBD1 cannot be checked. The CDR3 totals 13 residues. CDR1 and CDR2 (germline): SGHTA, FQGTGA.